This TCR beta chain originates from a study of cytomegalovirus exposure and HLA in healthy donors. General study points: Most sequenced TCRs were rare (though some public TCRs occurred in many donors). Per a prior analysis, the majority of TCR beta V segments were productive roughly 90% or roughly 30% of the time. The authors later linked a missense DCLRE1C variant to TCR beta V- and J-gene trimming.

Turning to this clone: Its antigen is not identified.

The PCR was carried out with 60 Vbeta primers and 13 Jbeta primers. Here immunoSEQ multiplex PCR was the method, and the copy in TCRdb shows in-frame clones only, minus some. The sample gives 160,000 or so clones, roughly 73% of which show up once; approximately 1.5% is in the top ten. This CDR3 spans 19 amino acids. Germline trimming cut 1 base from V and 5 bases from J; bases unmatched to any gene: 12. Per germline, CDR1 LNHDA and CDR2 SQIVND (reference sequence). Sequences were obtained from PBMCs. This receptor was obtained from a woman aged 30 to 39 in good health and CMV-seronegative. The chain is built from TRBV19 and TRBJ1-5, with 12 bases aligning to TRBD1. In DNA, the CDR3 is TGTGCCAGTAGTATAGGGGACAGGGGGCCGCCGTTTCCCCATCAGCCCCAGCATTTT. Its translation is CASSIGDRGPPFPHQPQHF. The variable domain in full, with the rest retrieved from reference TRBV19 and TRBJ1-5, is DGGITQSPKYLFRKEGQNVTLSCEQNLNHDAMYWYRQDPGQGLRLIYYSQIVNDFQKGDIAEGYSVSREKKESFPLTVTSAQKNPTAFYLCASSIGDRGPPFPHQPQHFGDGTRLSIL.